This T cell receptor (beta chain) was recorded in a study of CD8 T cells in ankylosing spondylitis. General study points: Blood of patients with ankylosing spondylitis appeared to be characterized by a TCR beta motif of eight highly homologous variants.

MiXCR was run by TCRdb on the 5' RACE reads, yielding one entry per CDR3 protein. The sample consists of a few hundred thousand distinct CDR3 sequences, roughly 18% of them appearing once. About this clonotype itself: Its antigen remains unknown.

The length of the CDR3 is 14 residues. The V and J ends lost 1 base and 5 bases, in that order; junction bases with no gene match: 4. The germline V gene has CDR1 MGHRA and CDR2 YSYEKL. The sequence derives from a male donor with ankylosing spondylitis. The sequenced material came from blood, either unsorted or a sorted T cell fraction (not recorded which). The chain links TRBV4-1 to TRBJ2-7, with 8 bases that match TRBD2. The CDR3 loop is CASSQVWRGDEQYF. The CDR3 DNA reads TGCGCCAGCAGCCAAGTCTGGCGGGGGGACGAGCAGTACTTC.